This record looks at one T cell receptor (beta chain) sequence and its context. Its target is unknown. The germline gives CDR1 SGHVS, CDR2 FNYEAQ. This CDR3 spans 16 amino acids. J gave up 1 base and V 3 bases, and 5 bases lay outside the gene matches. This record comes from a study of cytomegalovirus exposure and HLA in healthy donors. Sequenced by immunoSEQ multiplex PCR; TCRdb stores in-frame clones only, minus some. The sample contains 190,000 or so clones, around 82% of which appear only once. Study findings and constraints: The TCR clusters that emerged in the first cohort tended, a later analysis found, to co-occur in the 95 to 150 validation repertoires.

This chain connects TRBV7-6 to TRBJ2-7; 11 bases are a match to TRBD2. Sequenced input: PBMCs. This receptor was identified in a woman aged 18-29 years in good health and CMV-seropositive. CDR3 sequence (DNA): TGTGCCAGCAGCTTGGCCGGGACTAGCGGTTCCTACGAGCAGTACTTC. The encoded protein is CASSLAGTSGSYEQYF.